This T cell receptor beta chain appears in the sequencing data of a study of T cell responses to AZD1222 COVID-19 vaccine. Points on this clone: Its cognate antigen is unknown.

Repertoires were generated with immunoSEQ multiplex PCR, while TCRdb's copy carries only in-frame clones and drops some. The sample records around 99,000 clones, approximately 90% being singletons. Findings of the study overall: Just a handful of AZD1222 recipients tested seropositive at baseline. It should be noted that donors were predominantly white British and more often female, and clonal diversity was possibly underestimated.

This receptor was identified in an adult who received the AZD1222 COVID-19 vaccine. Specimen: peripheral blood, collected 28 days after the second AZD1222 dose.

CDR3 nucleotides: TGTGCCAGCTCACCACGGGACAGGGGGACGGAACCCACCGGGGAGCTGTTTTTT. Residues: CASSPRDRGTEPTGELFF. J is TRBJ2-2 and V is TRBV18; TRBD1 matches 11 bases. The germline V gene encodes CDR1 KGHSH and CDR2 LQKENI. There are 18 residues in the CDR3. The ends lost 1 base at V and 4 bases at J; junction bases unmatched: 8.